One sample yielded the 11 T cell receptor beta chains listed below, sequenced in a study of technical replicates of blood from several donors. The data were produced by immunoSEQ multiplex PCR, yet TCRdb's version contains in-frame clones alone and is incomplete. The sample contains about 93,000 clones, 95% of which appear only once. The sequenced sample was T cells isolated from PBMCs. The receptors come from a human donor in good health.

The count of this clone is one. V usage is TRBV4-1 and J usage is TRBJ2-5; 7 nucleotides agree with TRBD2. The CDR3 is 15 residues long. Germline values: CDR1 MGHRA, CDR2 YSYEKL. V was pared by 1 base and J by 5 bases, with 7 bases of the junction left unmatched. The CDR3 DNA follows: TGCGCCAGCAGCCAAGCCGGACTAGGAGTTGAGACCCAGTACTTC. This codes for CASSQAGLGVETQYF.

The V call is TRBV4-1, the J call TRBJ1-5; D gene uncertain. This CDR3 spans 13 amino acids. CDR1 and CDR2 from the germline V gene are MGHRA and YSYEKL. Between the trimmed V and J ends, which lost 0 bases and 6 bases, there was a span of 6 bases. CDR3 bases: TGCGCCAGCAGCCAAGAATCGGGTCAGCCCCAGCATTTT. Protein product: CASSQESGQPQHF.

The J gene is TRBJ2-3, the V gene TRBV4-2; TRBD2 matches at 11 bases. The CDR3 contains 21 residues. The V gene's germline CDR1 is LGHNA and CDR2 YNFKEQ. The J segment lost 3 bases and the V segment lost 1 base, leaving 18 bases of the junction unmatched. CDR3: CASSQAFGPGTSGSKTDTQYF. In DNA form, the CDR3 reads TGTGCCAGCAGCCAAGCATTCGGTCCCGGGACTAGCGGTTCCAAGACAGATACGCAGTATTTT.

V and J are TRBV7-8 and TRBJ2-3, with 9 nucleotides matching TRBD2. The CDR3 totals 15 residues. Germline trimming cut 3 bases from V and 4 bases from J; bases unmatched to any gene: 5. Germline-derived CDR1 and CDR2 are SGHVS and FQNEAQ. DNA for the CDR3: TGTGCCAGCAGCTTTCGGTCTAGCGGGGCAGATACGCAGTATTTT. Residues: CASSFRSSGADTQYF.

The chain employs TRBV9 and TRBJ1-3; weak D call: TRBD1 (5 bases). The germline V and J ends were trimmed by 4 bases and 3 bases, with 17 bases remaining between them. Germline values: CDR1 SGDLS, CDR2 YYNGEE. The length of the CDR3 is 16 residues. In DNA, the CDR3 is TGTGCCAGCAGCTCGAACGTCGACAGATATGGAAACACCATATATTTT. Its translation: CASSSNVDRYGNTIYF.

The rearrangement joins TRBV13 to TRBJ1-1; possibly TRBD1 for D (6 bases). The V and J ends lost 3 bases and 2 bases respectively, with 10 bases between them. The CDR3 is 14 residues long. Germline V lookup: CDR1 PRHDT, CDR2 FYEKMQ (reference sequence). CDR3 sequence reads: CASSFATGNTEAFF. The CDR3 region has the DNA TGTGCCAGCAGCTTCGCGACAGGAAACACTGAAGCTTTCTTT.

The V and J genes are TRBV2 and TRBJ2-1; possible D gene TRBD2, 6 bases. With 4 bases removed from V and 2 bases from J, the gap between germline ends came to 9 bases. The V gene's germline CDR1 is SNHLY and CDR2 FYNNEI. The length of the CDR3 is 14 residues. In DNA, the CDR3 is TGTGCCAGCAGTGCGGCGGGGCCCTACAATGAGCAGTTCTTC. It is translated as CASSAAGPYNEQFF.

The chain carries TRBV30 and TRBJ2-2, with TRBD1 matching 7 bases. CDR3 length equals 15 residues. After removal of 7 bases from V and 5 bases from J, the junction contained 13 bases not matched to a gene. From germline, CDR1 is GTSNPN and CDR2 SVGIG (reference sequence). CDR3 bases: TGTGCCTACCCACCGAGGGGGCAATTGACCGGGGAGCTGTTTTTT. The encoded protein is CAYPPRGQLTGELFF.

The chain couples TRBV28 to TRBJ2-7; 7 bases map to TRBD2. CDR1 MDHEN and CDR2 SYDVKM come from the germline V gene. Trimming removed 1 base from V and 5 bases from J; junction bases left unmatched: 8. CDR3 length: 15 amino acids. The CDR3 DNA is TGTGCCAGCAGTTTATATGCCGGGACTATAAACGAGCAGTACTTC. As protein: CASSLYAGTINEQYF.

The rearrangement links TRBV5-1 to TRBJ2-7; TRBD1 is a possible D gene (6 bases). Trimming pared 7 bases from V and 2 bases from J, leaving 7 bases between. Germline CDR1 is SGHRS and CDR2 is YFSETQ. The CDR3 is 11 amino acids. Here the CDR3 reads CASRDTYEQYF. CDR3 nucleotide sequence: TGCGCCAGCCGGGACACCTACGAGCAGTACTTC.

The chain links TRBV2 to TRBJ1-1, with a possible D match to TRBD1 (5 bases). The CDR3 covers 14 residues. The germline V gene has CDR1 SNHLY and CDR2 FYNNEI. V was trimmed by 2 bases and J by 6 bases, leaving 13 bases between them. CDR3 in amino acids: CASSESGWGAEAFF. The CDR3 DNA reads as TGTGCCAGCAGTGAATCCGGATGGGGGGCTGAAGCTTTCTTT.